This T cell receptor beta chain comes out of a study of blood T cell repertoires in COVID-19. Turning to the study itself: The United States, Italy and Spain provided the acute and convalescent COVID-19 samples.

Methods used by the authors: Amplified reference gene primers provided the basis for estimating nucleated cell counts. TCRdb's copy holds only in-frame clones and misses some; the assay was immunoSEQ multiplex PCR. That table furnishes V, J and clone size, whereas the DNA furnished D and trimming. The sample contains around 300,000 clones, 80% to 95% of which appear only once. With 7 bases clipped from V and 3 bases from J, the junction kept 7 bases outside the gene matches. Germline CDR1 is SGHTA and CDR2 is FQGNSA. The CDR3 runs to 14 residues. Recruits, aged about 18 to 95 years, lived in about two dozen US areas. Self-reported history from a screening survey and questionnaire set each donor's cohort.

The receptor comes from a woman under 40 who had recovered from COVID-19. The sequencing input was PBMCs or T cells enriched from blood (not recorded which). The chain couples TRBV7-2 to TRBJ2-3; 7 bases are shared with TRBD2. Here the CDR3 DNA reads TGTGCCAGCAAGCGGGAATTGGGGACAGATACGCAGTATTTT. It encodes CASKRELGTDTQYF.